This T cell receptor (beta chain) comes out of a study of vaccination and CD4 T cells after COVID-19. Turning to the study itself: Each enrolled participant received a two-dose regimen of either BNT162b2 or mRNA-1273 vaccine.

TCRdb analysed the PCR reads with MiXCR anew, one entry per CDR3 protein. The profile shows some 20,000 distinct CDR3 sequences, about 60% of them singletons. General observations from the study: Convalescent patients had a median about 88% of post-vaccine SARS-CoV-2-reactive clones that were detected only after vaccination, not before it.

With regard to this clonotype: Its matching antigen is unknown.

The specimen comprised CD4+ T cells from blood, sampled before SARS-CoV-2 vaccination. The receptor's source is a human donor who had recovered from COVID-19.

CDR3 protein: CASSQGTFTYEQYF. For the CDR3, the DNA is TGTGCCAGCAGTCAGGGGACATTTACCTACGAGCAGTACTTC. The rearrangement joins TRBV28 to TRBJ2-7; weak D call: TRBD1 (6 bases). CDR1 MDHEN and CDR2 SYDVKM come from the germline V gene. The CDR3 extends over 14 amino acids. V shed 5 bases and J shed 2 bases, with 13 bases lying between them.